A selection of T cell receptor beta chains follows, all from one sample in a study of cytomegalovirus exposure and HLA in healthy donors. Clones were sequenced by immunoSEQ multiplex PCR, and TCRdb holds only the in-frame ones, with some missing. Counted here are about 65,000 clones, 60% to 80% occurring once; the ten biggest clones make up about 2.9%. Sequencing used PBMCs. The receptors here all came from a girl aged 10 to 17 in good health and CMV-seropositive. The conserved cysteine and the conserved F or W are not part of the CDR3 here. For some rows the clone size is stated as once, few or many, or as a class when expanded; others skip it.

>TRBV4-1|TRBJ1-3|few
ASSPVKWGGGNTIY
>TRBV5-4|TRBJ2-7|.
ASSQGLAFTYEQY
>TRBV6-1|TRBJ2-1|.
ASMLAGGVNEQF
>TRBV19|TRBJ2-1|.
ASSIRGGREQF
>TRBV19|TRBJ1-1|few
ASINSLGGTEAF
>TRBV28|TRBJ2-7|.
ASSFIGLEV
>TRBV6-5|TRBJ2-7|.
ASGRGTGVSEQY
>TRBV19|TRBJ1-1|few
ASTKGRTEAF
>TRBV28|TRBJ1-2|.
ASSSQDRVAYT
>TRBV7-2|TRBJ2-3|.
ASSLFDLQTDTQY
>TRBV6-5|TRBJ2-7|.
ASRARRGSDEQY
>TRBV4-1|TRBJ1-4|.
ASSETINEKLF
>TRBV15|TRBJ2-1|.
ATSRGYPAANEQF
>TRBV10-3|TRBJ1-6|.
AISDYLAGGRNSPLH
>TRBV21-1|TRBJ1-2|.
ARGGTGYNYGYT
>TRBV19|TRBJ1-2|.
ASSPPGQAYGYT
>TRBV6-6|TRBJ1-1|.
ASIPLRRTEAF
>TRBV2|TRBJ2-1|.
ASSGLAGGSDEQF
>TRBV6-1|TRBJ2-7|.
ASSETGGEQY
>TRBV6-4|TRBJ2-2|.
ASSRLAGTNTGELF
>TRBV21-1|TRBJ2-2|.
ASSTRLSGELF
>TRBV27|TRBJ2-5|.
ASSYGGGETQY
>TRBV7-2|TRBJ1-6|.
ASSSTGGTGYNSPLH
>TRBV7-9|TRBJ2-3|once
ASSLQGTDTQY
>TRBV5-8|TRBJ2-2|few
ASRFDRPGELF
>TRBV7-9|TRBJ2-5|.
ASSFLGLAGEKTQY
>TRBV27|TRBJ1-4|medium-sized
ASTGATNEKLF
>TRBV6-1|TRBJ2-2|once
ASSEIGETGELF
>TRBV5-4|TRBJ2-3|.
ASSSGLARESQY
>TRBV6-1|TRBJ1-1|once
ASSLRHFLNTEAF
>TRBV6-5|TRBJ1-1|.
ASTNRGSEAF
>TRBV5-4|TRBJ2-7|.
ASSSGTATSYEQY
>TRBV5-1|TRBJ2-5|.
ASSDGLAGSSPQY
>TRBV14|TRBJ1-1|.
ASSQDPYTEAF
>TRBV4-1|TRBJ1-1|.
ASSQRQSTEAF
>TRBV29-1|TRBJ1-2|.
SATLMEGGAVSNGYT
>TRBV19|TRBJ2-5|.
ASSRAGVETQY
>TRBV6-5|TRBJ2-7|.
ASMRTSGYEQY
>TRBV4-1|TRBJ1-2|.
ASSQVSIDNYGYT
>TRBV9|TRBJ1-2|.
ASSSGQGGYGYT
>TRBV1|TRBJ2-3|.
TSSPPPAGRESTDTQY
>TRBV20-1|TRBJ1-2|.
SAGDFHGYT